The source of this T cell receptor beta chain is a study of EBV T-cell therapy then PD-1 blockade in nasopharyngeal carcinoma. TCRdb keeps only in-frame clones here, not all; method: immunoSEQ multiplex PCR. This sample has roughly 20,000 clones, with 84% found just once. On this clone itself: Antigen: not known. The same CDR3 is also encoded by other DNA sequences in this sample.

Described treatment: AdE1-LMPpoly-expanded autologous EBV-specific T-cell therapy followed by anti-PD-1 nivolumab. The CDR3 has 14 amino acids. The germline V and J ends were trimmed by 2 bases and 4 bases, with 8 bases remaining between them. Germline-derived CDR1 and CDR2 are MNHEY and SVGAGI. This chain connects TRBV6-5 to TRBJ2-2; D gene ambiguous. This clonotype originated in a man aged 35-49 years with nasopharyngeal carcinoma. This specimen was CD8+ T cells from blood, taken at day 33 from a patient whose treatment included autologous EBV-specific T cells and nivolumab. CDR3 sequence reads: CASSYDSGTGELFF. The CDR3 coding sequence is TGTGCCAGCAGTTACGACTCGGGCACCGGGGAGCTGTTTTTT.